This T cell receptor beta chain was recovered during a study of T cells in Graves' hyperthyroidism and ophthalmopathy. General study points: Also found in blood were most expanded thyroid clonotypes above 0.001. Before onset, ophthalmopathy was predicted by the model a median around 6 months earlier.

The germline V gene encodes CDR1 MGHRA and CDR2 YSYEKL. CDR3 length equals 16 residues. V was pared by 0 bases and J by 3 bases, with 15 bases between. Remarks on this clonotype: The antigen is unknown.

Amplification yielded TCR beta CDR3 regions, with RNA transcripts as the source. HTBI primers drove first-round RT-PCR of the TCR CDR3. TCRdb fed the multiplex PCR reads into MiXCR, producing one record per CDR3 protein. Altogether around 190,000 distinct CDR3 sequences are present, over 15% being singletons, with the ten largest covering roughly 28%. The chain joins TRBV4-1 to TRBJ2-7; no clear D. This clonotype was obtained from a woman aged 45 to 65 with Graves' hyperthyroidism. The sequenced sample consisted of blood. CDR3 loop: CASSQERSVSLYEQYF. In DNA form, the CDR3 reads TGCGCCAGCAGCCAAGAAAGGTCTGTATCCCTCTACGAGCAGTACTTC.